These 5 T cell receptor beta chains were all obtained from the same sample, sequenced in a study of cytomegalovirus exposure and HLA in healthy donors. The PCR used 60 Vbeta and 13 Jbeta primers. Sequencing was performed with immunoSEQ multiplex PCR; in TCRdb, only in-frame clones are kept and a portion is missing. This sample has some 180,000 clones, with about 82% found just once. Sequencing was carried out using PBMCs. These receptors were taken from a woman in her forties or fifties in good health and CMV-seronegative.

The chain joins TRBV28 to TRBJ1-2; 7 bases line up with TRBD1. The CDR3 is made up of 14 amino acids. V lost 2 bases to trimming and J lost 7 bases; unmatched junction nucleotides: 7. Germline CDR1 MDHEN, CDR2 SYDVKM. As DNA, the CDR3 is TGTGCCAGCAGTTTAGGCAGGGGGATGGGTGGCTACACCTTC. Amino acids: CASSLGRGMGGYTF.

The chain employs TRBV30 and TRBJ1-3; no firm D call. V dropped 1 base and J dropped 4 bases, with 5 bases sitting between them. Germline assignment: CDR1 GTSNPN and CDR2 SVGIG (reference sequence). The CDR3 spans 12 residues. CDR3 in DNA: TGTGCCTGGAGTGGTCAGGGAAACACCATATATTTT. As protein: CAWSGQGNTIYF. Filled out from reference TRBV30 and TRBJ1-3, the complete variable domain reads SQTIHQWPATLVQPVGSPLSLECTVEGTSNPNLYWYRQAAGRGLQLLFYSVGIGQISSEVPQNLSASRPQDRQFILSSKKLLLSDSGFYLCAWSGQGNTIYFGEGSWLTVV.

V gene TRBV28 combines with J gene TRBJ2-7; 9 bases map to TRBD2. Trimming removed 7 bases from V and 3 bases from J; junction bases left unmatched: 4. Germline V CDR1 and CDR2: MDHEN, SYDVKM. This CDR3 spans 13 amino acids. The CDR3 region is CASKAGGIYEQYF. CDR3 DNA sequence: TGTGCCAGCAAGGCGGGAGGGATCTACGAGCAGTACTTC.

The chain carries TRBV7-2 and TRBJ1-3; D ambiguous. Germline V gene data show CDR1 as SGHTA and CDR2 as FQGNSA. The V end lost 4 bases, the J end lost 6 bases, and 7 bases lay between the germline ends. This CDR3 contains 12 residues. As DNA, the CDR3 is TGTGCCAGCAGCTCCGGGGTAAACACCATATATTTT. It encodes CASSSGVNTIYF.

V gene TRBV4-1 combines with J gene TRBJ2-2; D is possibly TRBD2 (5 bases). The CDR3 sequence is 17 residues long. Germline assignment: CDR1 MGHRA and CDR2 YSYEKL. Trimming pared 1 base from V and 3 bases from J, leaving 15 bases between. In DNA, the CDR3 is TGCGCCAGCAGCCAAGCCACTGACGGGATGTACACCGGGGAGCTGTTTTTT. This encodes CASSQATDGMYTGELFF.